This T cell receptor beta chain was retrieved from a study of technical replicates of blood from several donors. Profiled with immunoSEQ multiplex PCR; TCRdb holds only in-frame clones, not every one. The sample includes roughly 85,000 clones, 90% to 95% seen only once; the top ten take over 0.2%. The CDR3 spans 15 residues. Germline CDR1 reads WSHSY; CDR2 reads SAAADI. V was clipped by 10 bases and J by 2 bases; unmatched bases: 12. The source material was T cells isolated from PBMCs. The receptor was isolated from a human donor in good health. The V call is TRBV10-2, the J call TRBJ2-3; 7 positions agree with TRBD2. In DNA form, the CDR3 reads TGCGCCACCACTGGGGAGGGAGGAGACACAGATACGCAGTATTTT. Translated: CATTGEGGDTDTQYF.